The 17 T cell receptor beta chains presented below share a single source sample, sequenced in a study of beta chain features in type 1 diabetes. Isolated RNA was reverse transcribed in full, so expressed TCRB transcripts were sequenced. Profiled with immunoSEQ multiplex PCR; TCRdb holds only in-frame clones, not every one. Of more than 300,000 clones listed, roughly 15% are singletons. Material for sequencing was naive CD4+ T cells from blood. The receptors come from a young woman in good health.

The table lists this clone with a few counts. This CDR3 is CASRDIAKNIQYF. The DNA of the CDR3 is TGTGCCAGCCGGGATATAGCCAAAAACATTCAGTACTTC. The chain has TRBV25-1 and TRBJ2-4, with a possible D match to TRBD2 (5 bases). Trimming stripped 8 bases from V and 0 bases from J, with 8 bases between. The CDR3 has 13 residues. Germline lookup yields CDR1 MGHDK and CDR2 SYGVNS.

The chain carries TRBV7-2 and TRBJ2-3; 7 bases match TRBD2. CDR3 size: 14 residues. Germline V gene data show CDR1 as SGHTA and CDR2 as FQGNSA. V was clipped by 4 bases and J by 0 bases; unmatched bases: 1. The CDR3 region has the DNA TGTGCCAGCAGCTCTAGCGGTAGCACAGATACGCAGTATTTT. It encodes CASSSSGSTDTQYF.

This clone was seen a handful of times. V gene TRBV9 combines with J gene TRBJ2-1; D is unresolved. The CDR3 contains 17 residues. Between the trimmed V and J ends, which lost 2 bases and 0 bases, there was a span of 15 bases. Germline V CDR1 and CDR2: SGDLS, YYNGEE. The CDR3 nucleotides read TGTGCCAGCAGCGTTGGAGAGGAGTGGAGCTCCTACAATGAGCAGTTCTTC. Translation gives CASSVGEEWSSYNEQFF.

This clone was found a few times. The chain combines TRBV11-3 with TRBJ2-6; unclear D gene. Germline loops: CDR1 SGHNT, CDR2 YENEEA. V lost 5 bases, J lost 0 bases, and 5 bases lay in between. The CDR3 runs to 14 residues. CDR3 loop: CASSPYSGANVLTF. CDR3 coding DNA: TGTGCCAGCAGCCCCTACTCTGGGGCCAACGTCCTGACTTTC.

The chain joins TRBV19 to TRBJ2-5, with TRBD2 matching over 7 bases. The CDR3 totals 14 residues. Germline CDR1 LNHDA, CDR2 SQIVND (reference sequence). J gave up 5 bases and V 4 bases, and 7 bases lay outside the gene matches. CDR3 loop: CASSNRGGWETQYF. For the CDR3, the DNA is TGTGCCAGTAGTAACCGCGGGGGATGGGAGACCCAGTACTTC.

This clone has only a few counts. The V and J genes are TRBV6-5 and TRBJ2-5; 10 bases fit TRBD1. Losses at the gene ends were 2 bases for V and 4 bases for J; bases not matched to a gene: 4. Germline assignment: CDR1 MNHEY and CDR2 SVGAGI. The CDR3 has 15 amino acids. The DNA for the CDR3 is TGTGCCAGCAGTTACCGACAGGGGGCCGGAGAGACCCAGTACTTC. Encoded protein: CASSYRQGAGETQYF.

A few counts support this clone. This rearrangement joins TRBV7-9 to TRBJ1-2, with D tentatively TRBD1 (5 bases). Germline assignment: CDR1 SEHNR and CDR2 FQNEAQ (reference sequence). The CDR3 covers 12 residues. V shed 6 bases and J shed 8 bases, with 13 bases lying between them. This CDR3 reads CASSPPGGGYTF. The CDR3 DNA reads TGTGCCAGCAGTCCCCCCGGGGGGGGCTACACCTTC. The full variable domain, its missing parts supplied by reference TRBV7-9 and TRBJ1-2, is DTGVSQNPRHKITKRGQNVTFRCDPISEHNRLYWYRQTLGQGPEFLTYFQNEAQLEKSRLLSDRFSAERPKGSFSTLEIQRTEQGDSAMYLCASSPPGGGYTFGSGTRLTVV.

This chain links TRBV5-1 with TRBJ2-1, with 10 bases fitting TRBD2. Germline CDR1 SGHRS, CDR2 YFSETQ. The length of the CDR3 is 19 residues. With 2 bases clipped from V and 4 bases from J, the junction kept 15 bases outside the gene matches. In DNA form, the CDR3 reads TGCGCCAGCAGCTTCGACCCAGCCCTCCTAGCGGGAGAATACAATGAGCAGTTCTTC. This sequence encodes CASSFDPALLAGEYNEQFF.

Only a few counts were recorded for this clone. This CDR3 is CASSVGGGGSYNEQFF. Here the CDR3 DNA reads TGTGCCAGCAGCGTAGGGGGAGGGGGCTCCTACAATGAGCAGTTCTTC. This chain joins TRBV9 and TRBJ2-1; tentatively, D is TRBD2 (7 bases). V was trimmed by 0 bases and J by 0 bases, leaving 10 bases between them. The length of the CDR3 is 16 residues. Germline CDR1 SGDLS, CDR2 YYNGEE.

This clone was counted between two and nine times. This chain links TRBV29-1 with TRBJ2-1; D is undetermined. Germline V lookup: CDR1 SQVTM, CDR2 ANQGSEA. The CDR3 spans 11 residues. V was pared by 7 bases and J by 9 bases, with 13 bases between. The CDR3 DNA follows: TGCAGCGCGACTGATCGGATTGAGCAGTTCTTC. As protein: CSATDRIEQFF.

This clone turned up a few times. The rearrangement links TRBV6-5 to TRBJ1-5; D perhaps matches TRBD1 (6 bases). This CDR3 has 14 residues. Trimming took off 2 bases at V and 5 bases at J, with 10 bases between the two ends. The germline gives CDR1 MNHEY, CDR2 SVGAGI. CDR3 region: CASSYGAGDQPQHF. In DNA, the CDR3 is TGTGCCAGCAGTTACGGGGCAGGGGATCAGCCCCAGCATTTT.

This clone showed up just a few times. CDR3 amino acids: CASSHRTSSITDTQYF. The CDR3 coding sequence is TGTGCCAGCAGCCACCGGACTAGCAGTATCACAGATACGCAGTATTTT. V gene TRBV14 combines with J gene TRBJ2-3; 8 bases map to TRBD2. Per the germline V gene, CDR1 is SGHDN and CDR2 is FVKESK. This CDR3 comprises 16 residues. V was clipped by 3 bases and J by 2 bases; unmatched bases: 7.

This chain uses TRBV7-2 with TRBJ2-7, with TRBD1 matching 9 bases. Germline V gene lookup returns CDR1 SGHTA and CDR2 FQGNSA. The CDR3 is 15 residues long. J lost 2 bases, V lost 5 bases, and 7 bases had no gene match. CDR3 sequence reads: CASSRPGTGPYEQYF. In nucleotides, the CDR3 is TGTGCCAGCAGCCGCCCCGGGACAGGGCCCTACGAGCAGTACTTC.

The chain has TRBV28 and TRBJ1-4; the match to TRBD1 covers 7 bases. CDR3 length: 13 residues. The germline CDR1 and CDR2 sequences are MDHEN and SYDVKM. The V segment lost 10 bases and the J segment 8 bases; nucleotides outside the gene matches: 10. The chain's CDR3 is CATYDRVIEKLFF. CDR3 in DNA: TGTGCCACCTACGACAGGGTCATAGAAAAACTGTTTTTT.

V and J are TRBV11-2 and TRBJ2-7; 8 bases match TRBD1. The V and J ends lost 3 bases and 7 bases, in that order; junction bases with no gene match: 5. This CDR3 comprises 13 residues. Germline lookup yields CDR1 SGHAT and CDR2 FQNNGV. CDR3 bases: TGTGCCAGCAGCTTTCAGGGGGCTCGTGAGCAGTACTTC. The encoded protein is CASSFQGAREQYF.

There are a few counts of this clone. The rearrangement links TRBV29-1 to TRBJ2-1; TRBD2 matches 15 bases. The CDR3 is 15 residues long. Per germline, CDR1 SQVTM and CDR2 ANQGSEA. V trimming: 7 bases; J trimming: 6 bases; junction bases outside the gene matches: 7. Written as DNA, the CDR3 is TGCAGCGAAAGGACTAGCGGGAGGGGTAGCAATGAGCAGTTCTTC. The encoded protein is CSERTSGRGSNEQFF.

There are a few counts of this clone. This chain connects TRBV29-1 to TRBJ2-3; tentatively, D is TRBD1 (6 bases). This CDR3 comprises 15 residues. Germline V gene lookup returns CDR1 SQVTM and CDR2 ANQGSEA. The germline V and J ends were trimmed by 3 bases and 1 base, with 14 bases remaining between them. The CDR3 here is CSVDPLAGGTDTQYF. CDR3 nucleotide sequence: TGCAGCGTTGACCCCCTGGCAGGGGGCACAGATACGCAGTATTTT.